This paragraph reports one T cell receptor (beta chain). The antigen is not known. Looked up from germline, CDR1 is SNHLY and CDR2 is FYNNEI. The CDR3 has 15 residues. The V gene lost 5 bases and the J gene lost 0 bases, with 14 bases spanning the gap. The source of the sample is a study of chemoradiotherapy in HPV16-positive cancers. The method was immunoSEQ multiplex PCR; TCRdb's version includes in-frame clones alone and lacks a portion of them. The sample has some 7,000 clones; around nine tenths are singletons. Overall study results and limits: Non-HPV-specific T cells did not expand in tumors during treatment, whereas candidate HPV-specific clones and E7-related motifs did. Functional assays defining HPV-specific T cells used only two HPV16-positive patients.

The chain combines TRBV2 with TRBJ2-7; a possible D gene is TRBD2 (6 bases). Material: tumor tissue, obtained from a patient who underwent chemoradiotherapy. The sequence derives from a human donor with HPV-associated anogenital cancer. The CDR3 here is CASSPLGTGSYEQYF. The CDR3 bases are TGTGCCAGCAGTCCTTTAGGGACTGGCTCCTACGAGCAGTACTTC.